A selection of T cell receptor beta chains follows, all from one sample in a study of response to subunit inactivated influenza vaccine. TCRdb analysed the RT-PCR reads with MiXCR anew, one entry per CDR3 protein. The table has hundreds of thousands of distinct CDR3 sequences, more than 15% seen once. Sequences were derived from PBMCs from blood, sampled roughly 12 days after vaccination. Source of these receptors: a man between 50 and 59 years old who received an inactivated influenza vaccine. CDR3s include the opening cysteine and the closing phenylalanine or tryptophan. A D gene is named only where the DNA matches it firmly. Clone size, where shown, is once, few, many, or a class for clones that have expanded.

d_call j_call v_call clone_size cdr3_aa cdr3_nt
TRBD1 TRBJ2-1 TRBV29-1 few CSAAGTADGWNEQFF TGCAGCGCCGCCGGGACAGCCGACGGGTGGAATGAGCAGTTCTTC
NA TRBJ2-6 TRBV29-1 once CSVAQGTGANVLTF TGCAGCGTTGCTCAGGGGACCGGGGCCAACGTCCTGACTTTC
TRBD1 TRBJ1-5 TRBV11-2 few CASSLSPGQEEAHQPQHF TGTGCCAGCAGCTTATCACCGGGACAGGAGGAGGCCCATCAGCCCCAGCATTTT
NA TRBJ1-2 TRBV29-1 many CSTTSFGTQGYTF TGCAGCACCACATCGTTCGGGACTCAAGGCTACACCTTC
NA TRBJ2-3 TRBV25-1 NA CATSGPITDTQYF TGTGCCACCTCGGGACCCATCACAGATACGCAGTATTTT
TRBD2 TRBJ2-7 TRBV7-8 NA CASSWRKLAGGDYEQYF TGTGCCAGCAGCTGGAGAAAACTAGCGGGAGGGGACTACGAGCAGTACTTC
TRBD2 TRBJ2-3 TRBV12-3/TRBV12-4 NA CASTQTAGGPYTQYF TGTGCCAGCACCCAGACAGCGGGGGGGCCCTATACGCAGTATTTT
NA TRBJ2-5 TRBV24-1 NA CATSDWTQETQYF TGTGCCACCAGTGATTGGACCCAAGAGACCCAGTACTTC
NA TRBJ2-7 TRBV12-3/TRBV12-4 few CASRQGLGAEQYF TGTGCCAGCAGGCAGGGTCTGGGGGCCGAGCAGTACTTC
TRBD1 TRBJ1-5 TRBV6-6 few CASQDRENQPQHF TGTGCCAGCCAGGACAGGGAAAATCAGCCCCAGCATTTT